The 3 T cell receptor beta chains in this list originate from one sample, sequenced in a study of T cells in Graves' hyperthyroidism and ophthalmopathy (dated by TCRdb to the late 2010s). Libraries were constructed by multiplex PCR. TCRdb names Illumina HiSeq 2000 as the instrument used. TCR beta CDR3 regions were amplified from RNA transcripts. For the first round of RT-PCR on the TCR CDR3, the HTBI primer set was used together with the Qiagen OneStep RT-PCR kit. TCRdb took the public reads, trimmed them with fastp at Q25, ran MiXCR for clone calling and kept in-frame beta chains. For every CDR3 protein sequence, its rows merge into one entry that carries the most common genes and DNA. The sample records approximately 98,000 distinct CDR3 sequences, around 42% of which are singletons. The ten largest clonotypes hold 10% of the sample. Sample: peripheral blood or thyroid tissue (not recorded which). These receptor sequences come from a woman aged 25 to 39 with Graves' hyperthyroidism.

The gene calls are TRBV28 and TRBJ2-7; 7 bases map to TRBD2. Trimming removed 5 bases from V and 3 bases from J; junction bases left unmatched: 10. The germline V gene encodes CDR1 MDHEN and CDR2 SYDVKM. This CDR3 comprises 15 residues. The CDR3: CASSPPRAGSYEQYF. In nucleotides, the CDR3 is TGTGCCAGCAGTCCTCCGAGAGCGGGAAGCTACGAGCAGTACTTC.

The sample holds a few counts of this clonotype. The V call is TRBV28, the J call TRBJ1-2, with 9 nucleotides matching TRBD1. The germline V gene has CDR1 MDHEN and CDR2 SYDVKM. The CDR3 is made up of 13 amino acids. J lost 8 bases, V lost 5 bases, and 6 bases had no gene match. The CDR3 reads CASSTNRGQGYTF. CDR3 bases: TGTGCCAGCAGTACCAACAGGGGGCAAGGCTACACCTTC.

This clonotype came up many times. V gene TRBV2 combines with J gene TRBJ1-6, with 7 nucleotides matching TRBD1. J was trimmed by 13 bases and V by 7 bases; bases with no gene match: 19. The CDR3 sequence is 16 residues long. The germline CDR1 and CDR2 sequences are SNHLY and FYNNEI. The CDR3 loop reads CASKPSGDSKNPPLHF. CDR3 bases: TGTGCCAGCAAACCCAGCGGGGACAGTAAAAATCCCCCCCTCCACTTT.